The 32 T cell receptor beta chains reported below all come from one sample, sequenced in a study of shared clonotypes between healthy human individuals. Method: immunoSEQ multiplex PCR; TCRdb's copy keeps in-frame clones and lacks some. The table has some 1.4 million clones, approximately 97% seen once; the top ten hold about 1.2%. Material: naive CD4+ T cells sorted from blood. Subset in this sample: CD45RA+ positively selected. The receptors were gathered from a man younger than 45 in good health.

The V gene is TRBV10-1, the J gene TRBJ2-7, with D maybe TRBD2 (6 bases). In germline, CDR1 is WNHNN, CDR2 SYGVQD (reference sequence). Trimming removed 3 bases at V and 3 bases at J, with 15 bases between. This CDR3 comprises 15 residues. This CDR3 reads CASSEWGERGYEQYF. As DNA, the CDR3 is TGCGCCAGCAGTGAATGGGGGGAGAGGGGCTACGAGCAGTACTTC.

This rearrangement joins TRBV10-2 to TRBJ1-1, with D unclear. Germline CDR1 is WSHSY and CDR2 is SAAADI. The CDR3 sequence is 12 residues long. The V end lost 10 bases, the J end lost 2 bases, and 11 bases lay between the germline ends. The chain's CDR3 is CATRQSNTEAFF. CDR3 nucleotide sequence: TGCGCCACCCGGCAGAGCAACACTGAAGCTTTCTTT.

The chain combines TRBV11-2 with TRBJ1-4; TRBD1 is a possible D gene (6 bases). Germline values: CDR1 SGHAT, CDR2 FQNNGV. The CDR3 loop spans 13 amino acids. V lost 5 bases, J lost 11 bases, and 15 bases lay in between. CDR3 sequence reads: CASSPLGGRKLFF. DNA for the CDR3: TGTGCCAGCAGCCCACTAGGGGGGAGGAAACTGTTTTTT.

V is TRBV29-1 and J is TRBJ2-7; TRBD1 or TRBD2 may be the D gene (6 bases each). Germline V gene data show CDR1 as SQVTM and CDR2 as ANQGSEA. Trimming removed 0 bases from V and 9 bases from J, with 18 bases in between. The CDR3 loop spans 14 amino acids. This CDR3 reads CSVEDQGPEGGQYF. The CDR3 nucleotides read TGCAGCGTTGAAGATCAGGGGCCAGAGGGGGGGCAGTACTTC.

Concerning this clone itself: At the DNA level, this CDR3 is encoded by other sequences in the same sample as well. The chain uses TRBV14 and TRBJ2-3; D is unclear. The germline V and J ends were trimmed by 4 bases and 3 bases, with 8 bases remaining between them. Germline V gene data show CDR1 as SGHDN and CDR2 as FVKESK. The CDR3 is 13 amino acids. The CDR3 is CASSRQTTDTQYF. CDR3 coding DNA: TGTGCCAGCAGCCGACAAACGACAGATACGCAGTATTTT.

The genes are TRBV4-3 and TRBJ2-7; 7 nucleotides match TRBD2. With 0 bases clipped from V and 1 base from J, the junction kept 15 bases outside the gene matches. Per germline, CDR1 LGHNA and CDR2 YSLEER. This CDR3 contains 19 residues. This CDR3 is CASSQDLRAGVLPSYEQYF. The CDR3 bases are TGCGCCAGCAGCCAAGATCTTCGCGCGGGAGTTCTCCCGTCCTACGAGCAGTACTTC.

This clone showed up just once. This chain connects TRBV27 to TRBJ2-2; 9 bases fit TRBD2. Per the germline V gene, CDR1 is MNHEY and CDR2 is SMNVEV (reference sequence). The CDR3 totals 16 residues. Trimming took 4 bases from V and 7 from J; bases not matched to a gene: 10. The CDR3 sequence: CASSSAGGPLGGELFF. As DNA, the CDR3 is TGTGCCAGCAGTTCCGCGGGAGGGCCACTAGGCGGGGAGCTGTTTTTT.

V gene TRBV7-9 combines with J gene TRBJ2-7; maybe TRBD1 (6 bases). Germline lookup yields CDR1 SEHNR and CDR2 FQNEAQ (reference sequence). Trimming stripped 10 bases from V and 2 bases from J, with 12 bases between. This CDR3 has 12 amino acids. The CDR3 sequence: CAIGWDTYEQYF. CDR3 sequence (DNA): TGTGCCATTGGTTGGGACACCTACGAGCAGTACTTC.

The rearrangement joins TRBV5-1 to TRBJ2-3, with 9 bases aligning to TRBD1. The trim removed 0 bases at V and 4 bases at J, leaving 15 bases unmatched. Germline V gene sequence: CDR1 SGHRS, CDR2 YFSETQ. The CDR3 sequence is 19 residues long. As DNA, the CDR3 is TGCGCCAGCAGCTTGGTTCTTTCTACAGGGGGCACTAGCGCAGATACGCAGTATTTT. Protein product: CASSLVLSTGGTSADTQYF.

As concerns this clone: Additional DNA sequences in this sample encode the identical CDR3. V and J are TRBV28 and TRBJ2-6; D gene ambiguous. V lost 3 bases and J 3 bases, leaving 0 bases between the germline ends. The CDR3 has 12 amino acids. The germline gives CDR1 MDHEN, CDR2 SYDVKM. CDR3 sequence (DNA): TGTGCCAGCAGTTTTGGGGCCAACGTCCTGACTTTC. It yields the protein CASSFGANVLTF.

The genes are TRBV7-9 and TRBJ2-2, with D maybe TRBD2 (5 bases). Trimming pared 7 bases from V and 5 bases from J, leaving 14 bases between. The CDR3 extends over 14 amino acids. CDR1 is SEHNR and CDR2 is FQNEAQ in the germline V gene (reference sequence). CDR3 coding DNA: TGTGCCAGCAACTTCGAGGGCGGAACCGGGGAGCTGTTTTTT. Amino acid sequence: CASNFEGGTGELFF. Supplemented by reference TRBV7-9 and TRBJ2-2, the full variable domain reads DTGVSQNPRHKITKRGQNVTFRCDPISEHNRLYWYRQTLGQGPEFLTYFQNEAQLEKSRLLSDRFSAERPKGSFSTLEIQRTEQGDSAMYLCASNFEGGTGELFFGEGSRLTVL.

This chain uses TRBV5-1 with TRBJ2-7, with a possible D match to TRBD1 (7 bases). The germline CDR1 and CDR2 sequences are SGHRS and YFSETQ. V was trimmed by 2 bases and J by 4 bases, leaving 16 bases between them. This CDR3 is 15 amino acids long. DNA for the CDR3: TGCGCCAGCAGCTTAGGGCTCCAGGGGGGTTACGAGCAGTACTTC. It specifies CASSLGLQGGYEQYF.

The genes are TRBV18 and TRBJ1-1; D is ambiguous. V lost 3 bases and J lost 4, with 9 bases in between. The CDR3 is made up of 13 amino acids. Germline CDR1 is KGHSH and CDR2 is LQKENI. The CDR3 nucleotides read TGTGCCAGCTCACCGATCGGTGGCACTGAAGCTTTCTTT. Its translation is CASSPIGGTEAFF. Full variable domain (rest looked up from reference TRBV18 and TRBJ1-1): NAGVMQNPRHLVRRRGQEARLRCSPMKGHSHVYWYRQLPEEGLKFMVYLQKENIIDESGMPKERFSAEFPKEGPSILRIQQVVRGDSAAYFCASSPIGGTEAFFGQGTRLTVV.

The rearrangement uses TRBV7-9 and TRBJ1-1; 10 positions agree with TRBD1. This CDR3 comprises 17 residues. Germline V lookup: CDR1 SEHNR, CDR2 FQNEAQ (reference sequence). The V and J ends lost 5 bases and 4 bases, in that order; junction bases with no gene match: 13. CDR3 in amino acids: CASSPQTGGAGPTEAFF. CDR3 DNA: TGTGCCAGCAGCCCACAGACAGGGGGCGCAGGACCCACTGAAGCTTTCTTT.

The chain is built from TRBV19 and TRBJ2-7; the D is unclear. The V gene's germline CDR1 is LNHDA and CDR2 SQIVND (reference sequence). Trimming removed 4 bases from V and 4 bases from J, with 17 bases in between. The length of the CDR3 is 15 residues. CDR3 residues: CASSTSPSSIYEQYF. CDR3 in DNA: TGTGCCAGTAGTACATCTCCGAGCAGCATTTACGAGCAGTACTTC. Full variable domain (outside the CDR3, taken from reference TRBV19 and TRBJ2-7): DGGITQSPKYLFRKEGQNVTLSCEQNLNHDAMYWYRQDPGQGLRLIYYSQIVNDFQKGDIAEGYSVSREKKESFPLTVTSAQKNPTAFYLCASSTSPSSIYEQYFGPGTRLTVT.

This rearrangement joins TRBV15 to TRBJ2-1; maybe TRBD2 (6 bases). Between the trimmed V and J ends, which lost 1 base and 3 bases, there was a span of 10 bases. There are 15 residues in the CDR3. From germline, CDR1 is LNHNV and CDR2 YYDKDF (reference sequence). The chain's CDR3 is CATSRVRDFYNEQFF. The CDR3 DNA follows: TGTGCCACCAGCAGAGTCCGGGACTTCTACAATGAGCAGTTCTTC.

The chain has TRBV30 and TRBJ2-3; D ambiguous. Germline loops: CDR1 GTSNPN, CDR2 SVGIG (reference sequence). The length of the CDR3 is 13 residues. The ends were cut back, 3 bases at V and 1 base at J, with 8 bases in the middle. CDR3 loop: CAWRAQGTDTQYF. In DNA form, the CDR3 reads TGTGCCTGGAGAGCGCAGGGCACAGATACGCAGTATTTT.

V gene TRBV18 combines with J gene TRBJ2-5, with 10 bases that match TRBD1. Germline V lookup: CDR1 KGHSH, CDR2 LQKENI. Trimming removed 4 bases from V and 2 bases from J; junction bases left unmatched: 10. The CDR3 spans 17 residues. CDR3 residues: CASSLGQGRPMQETQYF. The CDR3 bases are TGTGCCAGCTCACTGGGACAGGGGCGACCAATGCAAGAGACCCAGTACTTC. The variable domain in full, completed from reference TRBV18 and TRBJ2-5, reads NAGVMQNPRHLVRRRGQEARLRCSPMKGHSHVYWYRQLPEEGLKFMVYLQKENIIDESGMPKERFSAEFPKEGPSILRIQQVVRGDSAAYFCASSLGQGRPMQETQYFGPGTRLLVL.

The J gene is TRBJ2-7, the V gene TRBV10-2; tentatively, D is TRBD1 or TRBD2 (6 bases each). The CDR3 length is 14 residues. The V gene's germline CDR1 is WSHSY and CDR2 SAAADI. V lost 3 bases, J lost 3 bases, and 12 bases lay in between. The CDR3 reads CASSDPGEVYEQYF. The CDR3 DNA is TGCGCCAGCAGTGATCCAGGGGAGGTCTACGAGCAGTACTTC.

The genes are TRBV7-9 and TRBJ2-1; TRBD2 matches 9 bases. V shed 6 bases and J 8 bases; nucleotides not matched to a gene: 8. The CDR3 sequence is 14 residues long. Germline loops: CDR1 SEHNR, CDR2 FQNEAQ (reference sequence). For the CDR3, the DNA is TGTGCCAGCAGTCGTAGCGGGAGTTGGGATGAGCAGTTCTTC. As protein: CASSRSGSWDEQFF.

A single count supports this clone. The chain combines TRBV18 with TRBJ2-1; a possible D gene is TRBD2 (5 bases). This CDR3 has 11 residues. Germline CDR1 and CDR2: KGHSH and LQKENI. The V and J ends lost 6 bases and 5 bases respectively, with 5 bases between them. The CDR3 nucleotides read TGTGCCAGCTCCGGGGACAATGAGCAGTTCTTC. Translation gives CASSGDNEQFF.

This chain links TRBV12-5 with TRBJ2-7; D perhaps matches TRBD2 (5 bases). From germline, CDR1 is LGHNT and CDR2 FRNRAP. Trimming pared 1 base from V and 3 bases from J, leaving 28 bases between. The CDR3 sequence is 20 residues long. The CDR3 nucleotides read TGTGCTAGTGGTTTGGCGAGACTATATCGCTGGTTATATTCGGACTACGAGCAGTACTTC. Its protein product is CASGLARLYRWLYSDYEQYF.

The J gene is TRBJ1-2, the V gene TRBV4-1, with 7 bases aligning to TRBD1. In germline, CDR1 is MGHRA, CDR2 YSYEKL. CDR3 size: 16 residues. V gave up 0 bases and J gave up 4 bases; unmatched junction bases: 8. The DNA for the CDR3 is TGCGCCAGCAGCCAAGATCGGGGACAGATCCCCTATGGCTACACCTTC. Residues: CASSQDRGQIPYGYTF.

The genes are TRBV12-1 and TRBJ1-1; TRBD1, the D gene given by the table, was not confirmed from the DNA. TRBV12-1 is annotated as a pseudogene. The CDR3 contains 14 residues. CDR3 protein: CASSFGDSNTEAFF. In DNA form, the CDR3 reads TGTGCCAGCAGCTTTGGGGACAGTAACACTGAAGCTTTCTTT.

As regards this clone: This specimen includes other DNA sequences encoding the same CDR3. The chain is built from TRBV29-1 and TRBJ2-7; the D gene is possibly TRBD1 (6 bases). This CDR3 region has 12 residues. Trimming removed 1 base from V and 3 bases from J, with 7 bases in between. The germline V gene encodes CDR1 SQVTM and CDR2 ANQGSEA. The CDR3, as DNA: TGCAGCGTTGAAGGGACAGACTACGAGCAGTACTTC. Translating it yields CSVEGTDYEQYF.

The chain employs TRBV5-5 and TRBJ2-5; D ambiguous. Between the trimmed V and J ends, which lost 2 bases and 3 bases, there was a span of 14 bases. The CDR3 runs to 15 residues. Germline V gene data show CDR1 as SGHKS and CDR2 as YYEKEE (reference sequence). The CDR3 DNA is TGTGCCAGCAGCTTTAGACATGATGTCAAAGAGACCCAGTACTTC. As protein: CASSFRHDVKETQYF. Looking up the rest from reference TRBV5-5 and TRBJ2-5 gives the full variable domain: DAGVTQSPTHLIKTRGQQVTLRCSPISGHKSVSWYQQVLGQGPQFIFQYYEKEERGRGNFPDRFSARQFPNYSSELNVNALLLGDSALYLCASSFRHDVKETQYFGPGTRLLVL.

V and J are TRBV5-1 and TRBJ2-1; 8 bases match TRBD2. Germline assignment: CDR1 SGHRS and CDR2 YFSETQ. CDR3 length: 16 residues. V lost 0 bases and J lost 3; bases outside the gene matches: 5. The CDR3 sequence: CASSLVPLAGYNEQFF. The CDR3 coding sequence is TGCGCCAGCAGCTTGGTACCCCTAGCGGGCTACAATGAGCAGTTCTTC.

The chain is built from TRBV27 and TRBJ2-1; 8 bases map to TRBD2. V trimming: 5 bases; J trimming: 0 bases; junction bases outside the gene matches: 15. CDR1 is MNHEY and CDR2 is SMNVEV in the germline V gene (reference sequence). CDR3 length: 19 amino acids. The CDR3, as DNA: TGTGCCAGCAGTCTAGGGGTTTGGGGCGGGAGGATCTCCTACAATGAGCAGTTCTTC. Translated, it gives CASSLGVWGGRISYNEQFF.

The V and J genes are TRBV4-2 and TRBJ2-7; a weak D match, TRBD1 (5 bases). Between the trimmed V and J ends, which lost 1 base and 7 bases, there was a span of 23 bases. Germline V lookup: CDR1 LGHNA, CDR2 YNFKEQ. This CDR3 is 17 amino acids long. This chain's CDR3 is CASSQGFWGLDVGEQYF. In DNA form, the CDR3 reads TGTGCCAGCAGCCAAGGCTTCTGGGGCCTCGACGTCGGGGAGCAGTACTTC.

The chain couples TRBV9 to TRBJ2-1; 7 nucleotides line up with TRBD2. This CDR3 contains 18 residues. Per the germline V gene, CDR1 is SGDLS and CDR2 is YYNGEE. J gave up 9 bases and V 4 bases, and 22 bases lay outside the gene matches. As DNA, the CDR3 is TGTGCCAGCAGCCGGCGGGAGACGGGAAATTCCGGACAATCTGAGCAGTTCTTC. This translates into CASSRRETGNSGQSEQFF.

On this clone itself: The identical CDR3 is also encoded by other nucleotide sequences in the sample. The J gene is TRBJ2-2, the V gene TRBV2; D is unclear. V lost 6 bases and J 1 base, leaving 3 bases between the germline ends. Germline-derived CDR1 and CDR2 are SNHLY and FYNNEI. The CDR3 has 12 amino acids. CDR3 amino acids: CASSLNTGELFF. In DNA, the CDR3 is TGTGCCAGCAGCTTGAACACCGGGGAGCTGTTTTTT.

The chain employs TRBV10-3 and TRBJ1-1, with no clear D. The germline CDR1 and CDR2 sequences are ENHRY and SYGVKD. This CDR3 region has 15 residues. V was pared by 0 bases and J by 3 bases, with 11 bases between. CDR3: CAISESKVTYTEAFF. The CDR3 DNA sequence: TGTGCCATCAGTGAGTCGAAGGTCACTTACACTGAAGCTTTCTTT.